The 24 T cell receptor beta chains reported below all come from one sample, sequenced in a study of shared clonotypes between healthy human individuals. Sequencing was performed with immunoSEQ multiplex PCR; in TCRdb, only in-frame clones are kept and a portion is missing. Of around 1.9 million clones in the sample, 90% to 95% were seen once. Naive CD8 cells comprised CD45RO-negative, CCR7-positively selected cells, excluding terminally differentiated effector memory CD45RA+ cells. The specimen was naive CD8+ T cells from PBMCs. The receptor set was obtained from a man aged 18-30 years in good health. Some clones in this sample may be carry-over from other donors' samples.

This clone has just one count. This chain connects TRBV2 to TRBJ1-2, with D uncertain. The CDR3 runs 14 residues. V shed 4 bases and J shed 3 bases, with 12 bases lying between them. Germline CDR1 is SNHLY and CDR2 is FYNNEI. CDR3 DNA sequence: TGTGCCAGCAGTGCCGGGGATGGAGACTATGGCTACACCTTC. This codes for CASSAGDGDYGYTF.

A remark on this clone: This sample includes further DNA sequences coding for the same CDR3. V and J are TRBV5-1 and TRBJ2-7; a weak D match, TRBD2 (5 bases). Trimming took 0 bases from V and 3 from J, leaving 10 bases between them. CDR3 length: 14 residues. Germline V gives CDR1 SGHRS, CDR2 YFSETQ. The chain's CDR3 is CASSLAGLGYEQYF. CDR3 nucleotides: TGCGCCAGCAGCTTGGCGGGATTGGGCTACGAGCAGTACTTC.

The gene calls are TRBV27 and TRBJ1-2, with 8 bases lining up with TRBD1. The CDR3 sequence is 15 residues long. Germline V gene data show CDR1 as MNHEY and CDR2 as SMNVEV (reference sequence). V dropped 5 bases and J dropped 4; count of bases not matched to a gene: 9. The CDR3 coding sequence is TGTGCCAGCAGTCTCCGGACAGGGAACATCTATGGCTACACCTTC. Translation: CASSLRTGNIYGYTF.

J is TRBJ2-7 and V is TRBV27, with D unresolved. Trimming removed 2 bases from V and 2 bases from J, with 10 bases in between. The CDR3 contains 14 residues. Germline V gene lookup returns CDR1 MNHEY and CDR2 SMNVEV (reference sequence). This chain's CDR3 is CASSLGNQPYEQYF. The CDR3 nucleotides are TGTGCCAGCAGTTTAGGGAACCAACCCTACGAGCAGTACTTC.

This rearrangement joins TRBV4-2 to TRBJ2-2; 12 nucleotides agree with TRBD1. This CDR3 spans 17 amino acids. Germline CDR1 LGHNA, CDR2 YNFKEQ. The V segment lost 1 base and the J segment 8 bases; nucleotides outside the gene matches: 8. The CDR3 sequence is CASSQALRDRGPGELFF. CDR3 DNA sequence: TGTGCCAGCAGCCAAGCGTTAAGGGACAGGGGGCCGGGGGAGCTGTTTTTT.

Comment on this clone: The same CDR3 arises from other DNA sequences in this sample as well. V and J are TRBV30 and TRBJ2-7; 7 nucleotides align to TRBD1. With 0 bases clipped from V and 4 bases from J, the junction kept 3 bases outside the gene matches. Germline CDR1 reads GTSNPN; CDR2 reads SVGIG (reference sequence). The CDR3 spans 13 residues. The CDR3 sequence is CAWSVPRGYEQYF. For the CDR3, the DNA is TGTGCCTGGAGTGTCCCCAGGGGGTACGAGCAGTACTTC.

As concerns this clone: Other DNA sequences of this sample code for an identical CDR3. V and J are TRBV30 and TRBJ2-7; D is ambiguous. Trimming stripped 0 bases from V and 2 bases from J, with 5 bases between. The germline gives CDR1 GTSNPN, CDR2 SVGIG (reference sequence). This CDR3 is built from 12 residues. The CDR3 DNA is TGTGCCTGGAGTGTACTCGCCTACGAGCAGTACTTC. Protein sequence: CAWSVLAYEQYF.

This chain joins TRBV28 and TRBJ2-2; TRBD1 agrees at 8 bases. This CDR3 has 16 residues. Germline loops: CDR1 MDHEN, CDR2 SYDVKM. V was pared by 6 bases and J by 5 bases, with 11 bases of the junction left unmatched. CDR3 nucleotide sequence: TGTGCCAGCAGCTACAGGACAGGGACCTTAACCGGGGAGCTGTTTTTT. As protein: CASSYRTGTLTGELFF.

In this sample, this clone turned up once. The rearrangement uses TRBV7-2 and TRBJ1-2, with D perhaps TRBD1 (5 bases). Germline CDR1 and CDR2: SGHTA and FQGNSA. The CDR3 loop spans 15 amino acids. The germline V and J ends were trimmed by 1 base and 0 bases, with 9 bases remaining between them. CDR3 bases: TGTGCCAGCAGCTTAGTCGACAGCCCTAACTATGGCTACACCTTC. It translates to CASSLVDSPNYGYTF. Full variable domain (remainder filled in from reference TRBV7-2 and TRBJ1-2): GAGVSQSPSNKVTEKGKDVELRCDPISGHTALYWYRQSLGQGLEFLIYFQGNSAPDKSGLPSDRFSAERTGGSVSTLTIQRTQQEDSAVYLCASSLVDSPNYGYTFGSGTRLTVV.

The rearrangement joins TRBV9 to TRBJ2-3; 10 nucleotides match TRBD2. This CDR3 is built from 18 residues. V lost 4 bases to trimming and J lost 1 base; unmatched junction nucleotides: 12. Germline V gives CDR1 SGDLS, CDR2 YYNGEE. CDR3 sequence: CASSTETKTSGRTDTQYF. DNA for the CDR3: TGTGCCAGCAGCACCGAAACGAAGACTAGCGGGCGCACAGATACGCAGTATTTT. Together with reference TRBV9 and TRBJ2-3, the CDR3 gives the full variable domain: DSGVTQTPKHLITATGQRVTLRCSPRSGDLSVYWYQQSLDQGLQFLIQYYNGEERAKGNILERFSAQQFPDLHSELNLSSLELGDSALYFCASSTETKTSGRTDTQYFGPGTRLTVL.

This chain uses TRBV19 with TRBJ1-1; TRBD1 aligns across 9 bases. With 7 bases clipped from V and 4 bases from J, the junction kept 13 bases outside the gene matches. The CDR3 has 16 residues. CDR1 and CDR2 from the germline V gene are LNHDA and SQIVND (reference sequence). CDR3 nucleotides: TGTGCCAGTAATCTTTTCACAGGGGGCGCGGTCACTGAAGCTTTCTTT. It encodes CASNLFTGGAVTEAFF.

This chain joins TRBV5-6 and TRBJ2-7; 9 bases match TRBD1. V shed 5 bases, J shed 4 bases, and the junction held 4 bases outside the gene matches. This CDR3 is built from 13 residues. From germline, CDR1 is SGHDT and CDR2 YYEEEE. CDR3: CASRTGGDYEQYF. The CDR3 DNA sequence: TGTGCCAGCAGGACAGGGGGGGATTACGAGCAGTACTTC.

The CDR3 nucleotides are TGCGCCAGCAGCTTGCCACAAACGGACAGTACTGAGCAGTTCTTC. Translated, it gives CASSLPQTDSTEQFF. V gene TRBV5-1 combines with J gene TRBJ2-1, with D perhaps TRBD1 (6 bases). Trimming removed 1 base from V and 9 bases from J, with 17 bases in between. In germline, CDR1 is SGHRS, CDR2 YFSETQ. The CDR3 consists of 15 residues.

The CDR3 sequence: CASSQELGGFNGYTF. The CDR3 DNA follows: TGCGCCAGCAGCCAAGAGCTCGGAGGGTTTAATGGCTACACCTTC. This chain connects TRBV4-1 to TRBJ1-2, with D hard to call. From germline, CDR1 is MGHRA and CDR2 YSYEKL. Trimming removed 0 bases from V and 6 bases from J, with 14 bases in between. The CDR3 extends over 15 amino acids.

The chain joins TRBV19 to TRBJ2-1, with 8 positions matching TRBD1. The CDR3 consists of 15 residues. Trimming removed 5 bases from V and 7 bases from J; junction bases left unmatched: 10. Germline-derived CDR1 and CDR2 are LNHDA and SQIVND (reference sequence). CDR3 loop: CASSSHPRGRNEQFF. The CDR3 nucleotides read TGTGCCAGTAGTTCTCACCCCAGGGGGCGGAATGAGCAGTTCTTC.

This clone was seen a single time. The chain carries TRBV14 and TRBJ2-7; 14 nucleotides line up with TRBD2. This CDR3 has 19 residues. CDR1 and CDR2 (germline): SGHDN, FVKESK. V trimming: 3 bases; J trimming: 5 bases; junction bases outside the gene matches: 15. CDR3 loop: CASSHELGLAGVDINEQYF. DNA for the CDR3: TGTGCCAGCAGCCACGAACTGGGACTAGCGGGAGTGGATATCAACGAGCAGTACTTC.

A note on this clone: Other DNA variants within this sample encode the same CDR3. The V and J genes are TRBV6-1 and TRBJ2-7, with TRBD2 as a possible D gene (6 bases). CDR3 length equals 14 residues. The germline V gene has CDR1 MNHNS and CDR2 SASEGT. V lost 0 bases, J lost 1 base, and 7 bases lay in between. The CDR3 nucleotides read TGTGCCAGCAGTGAAGCGGGGGGTTCCTACGAGCAGTACTTC. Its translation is CASSEAGGSYEQYF.

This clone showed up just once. The CDR3 loop is CARQIPTGGLYLRDTEAFF. The CDR3 nucleotides read TGTGCCAGACAAATTCCCACCGGGGGGCTTTATCTTCGGGACACTGAAGCTTTCTTT. The rearrangement uses TRBV19 and TRBJ1-1; D is perhaps TRBD1 (6 bases). Per the germline V gene, CDR1 is LNHDA and CDR2 is SQIVND (reference sequence). This CDR3 has 19 residues. The germline V and J ends were trimmed by 9 bases and 3 bases, with 32 bases remaining between them. Full variable domain (remainder filled in from reference TRBV19 and TRBJ1-1): DGGITQSPKYLFRKEGQNVTLSCEQNLNHDAMYWYRQDPGQGLRLIYYSQIVNDFQKGDIAEGYSVSREKKESFPLTVTSAQKNPTAFYLCARQIPTGGLYLRDTEAFFGQGTRLTVV.

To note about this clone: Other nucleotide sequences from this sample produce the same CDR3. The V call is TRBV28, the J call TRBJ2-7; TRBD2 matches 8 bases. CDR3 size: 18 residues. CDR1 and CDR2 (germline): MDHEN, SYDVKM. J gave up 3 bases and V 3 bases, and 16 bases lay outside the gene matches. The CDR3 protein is CASSLYRRLALGFYEQYF. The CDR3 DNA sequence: TGTGCCAGCAGTTTGTATCGGAGACTAGCGCTAGGATTCTACGAGCAGTACTTC.

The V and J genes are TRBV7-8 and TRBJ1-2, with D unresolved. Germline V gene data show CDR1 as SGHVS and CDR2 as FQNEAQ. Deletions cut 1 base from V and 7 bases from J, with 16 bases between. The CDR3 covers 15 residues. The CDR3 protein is CASSLVGGTLGGYTF. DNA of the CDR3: TGTGCCAGCAGCTTAGTCGGCGGAACCTTAGGTGGCTACACCTTC. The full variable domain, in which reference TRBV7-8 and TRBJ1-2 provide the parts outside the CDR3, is GAGVSQSPRYKVAKRGQDVALRCDPISGHVSLFWYQQALGQGPEFLTYFQNEAQLDKSGLPSDRFFAERPEGSVSTLKIQRTQQEDSAVYLCASSLVGGTLGGYTFGSGTRLTVV.

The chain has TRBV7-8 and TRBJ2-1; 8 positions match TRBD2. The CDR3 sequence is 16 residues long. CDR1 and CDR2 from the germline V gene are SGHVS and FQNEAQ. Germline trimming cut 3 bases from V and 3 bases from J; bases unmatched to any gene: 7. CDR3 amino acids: CASSFGVAGIYNEQFF. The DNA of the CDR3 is TGTGCCAGCAGCTTCGGGGTAGCGGGAATCTACAATGAGCAGTTCTTC.

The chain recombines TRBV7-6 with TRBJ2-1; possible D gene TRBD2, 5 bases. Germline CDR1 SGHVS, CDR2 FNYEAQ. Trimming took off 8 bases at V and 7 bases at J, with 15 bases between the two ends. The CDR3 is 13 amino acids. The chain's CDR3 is CASAVGVKNEQFF. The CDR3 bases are TGTGCCAGCGCGGTCGGGGTTAAAAATGAGCAGTTCTTC.

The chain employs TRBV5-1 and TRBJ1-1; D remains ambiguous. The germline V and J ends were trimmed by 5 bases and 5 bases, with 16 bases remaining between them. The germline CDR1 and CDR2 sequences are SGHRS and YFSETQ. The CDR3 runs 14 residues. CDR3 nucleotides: TGCGCCAGCAGGCCGAACCTTGACGGGACTGAAGCTTTCTTT. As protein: CASRPNLDGTEAFF.

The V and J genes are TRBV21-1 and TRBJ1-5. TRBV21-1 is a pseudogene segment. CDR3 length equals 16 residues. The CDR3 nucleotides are TGTGCCAGCAGCAAATTCGATCGCCAAAGCAATCAGCCCCAGCATTTT. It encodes CASSKFDRQSNQPQHF.